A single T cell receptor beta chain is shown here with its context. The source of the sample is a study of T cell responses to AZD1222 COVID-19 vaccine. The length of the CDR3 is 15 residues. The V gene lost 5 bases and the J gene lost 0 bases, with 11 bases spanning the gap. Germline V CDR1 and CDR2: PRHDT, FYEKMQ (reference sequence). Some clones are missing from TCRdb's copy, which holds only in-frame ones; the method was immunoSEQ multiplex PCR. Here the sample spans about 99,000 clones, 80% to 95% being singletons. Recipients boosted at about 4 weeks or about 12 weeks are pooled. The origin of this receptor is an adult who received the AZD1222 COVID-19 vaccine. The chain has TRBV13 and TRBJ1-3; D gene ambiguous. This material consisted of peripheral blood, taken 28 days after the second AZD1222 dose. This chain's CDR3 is CASSRGRPSGNTIYF. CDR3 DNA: TGTGCCAGCAGCCGCGGCCGACCCTCTGGAAACACCATATATTTT.